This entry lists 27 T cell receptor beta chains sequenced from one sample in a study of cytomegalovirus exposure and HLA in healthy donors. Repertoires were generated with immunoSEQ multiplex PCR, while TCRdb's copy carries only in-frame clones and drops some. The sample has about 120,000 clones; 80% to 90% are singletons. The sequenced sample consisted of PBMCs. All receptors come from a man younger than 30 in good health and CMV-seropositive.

The CDR3 DNA sequence: TGTGCCAGCAGTAAGGGACAGGGGAACAATGAGCAGTTCTTC. Its translation is CASSKGQGNNEQFF. The rearrangement uses TRBV6-6 and TRBJ2-1; 10 nucleotides match TRBD1. With V trimmed by 5 bases and J by 5 bases, 3 bases remained unmatched. Germline V gene data show CDR1 as MNHNY and CDR2 as SVGAGI (reference sequence). CDR3 size: 14 residues.

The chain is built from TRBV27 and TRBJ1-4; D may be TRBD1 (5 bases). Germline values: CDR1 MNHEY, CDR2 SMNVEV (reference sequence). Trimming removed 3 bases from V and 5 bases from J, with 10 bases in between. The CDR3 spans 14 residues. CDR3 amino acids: CASSLNRYNEKLFF. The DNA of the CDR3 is TGTGCCAGCAGTTTGAACAGGTACAATGAAAAACTGTTTTTT.

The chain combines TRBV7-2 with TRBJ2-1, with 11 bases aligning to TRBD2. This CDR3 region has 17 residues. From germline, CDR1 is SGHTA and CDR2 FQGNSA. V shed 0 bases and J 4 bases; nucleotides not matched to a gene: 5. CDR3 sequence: CASSLASGGAFYNEQFF. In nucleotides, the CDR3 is TGTGCCAGCAGCTTAGCTAGCGGGGGGGCCTTTTACAATGAGCAGTTCTTC.

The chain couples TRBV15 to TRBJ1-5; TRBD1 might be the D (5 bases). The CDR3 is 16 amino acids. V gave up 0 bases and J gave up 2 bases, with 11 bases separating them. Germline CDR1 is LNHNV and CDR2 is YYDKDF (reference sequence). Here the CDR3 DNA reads TGTGCCACCAGCAGAGATCAGGGAGGTGGCAATCAGCCCCAGCATTTT. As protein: CATSRDQGGGNQPQHF. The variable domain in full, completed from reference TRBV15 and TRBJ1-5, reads DAMVIQNPRYQVTQFGKPVTLSCSQTLNHNVMYWYQQKSSQAPKLLFHYYDKDFNNEADTPDNFQSRRPNTSFCFLDIRSPGLGDTAMYLCATSRDQGGGNQPQHFGDGTRLSIL.

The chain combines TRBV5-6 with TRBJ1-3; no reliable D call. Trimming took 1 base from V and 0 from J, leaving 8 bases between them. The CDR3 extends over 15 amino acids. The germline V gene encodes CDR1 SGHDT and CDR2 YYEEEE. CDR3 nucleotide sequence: TGTGCCAGCAGCTTGTTCGGGTACTCTGGAAACACCATATATTTT. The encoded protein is CASSLFGYSGNTIYF. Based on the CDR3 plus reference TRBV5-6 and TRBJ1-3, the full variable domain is DAGVTQSPTHLIKTRGQQVTLRCSPKSGHDTVSWYQQALGQGPQFIFQYYEEEERQRGNFPDRFSGHQFPNYSSELNVNALLLGDSALYLCASSLFGYSGNTIYFGEGSWLTVV.

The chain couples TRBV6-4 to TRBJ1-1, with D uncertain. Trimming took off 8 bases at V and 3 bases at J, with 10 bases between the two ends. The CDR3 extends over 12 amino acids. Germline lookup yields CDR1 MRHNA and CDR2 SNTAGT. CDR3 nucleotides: TGTGCCAGCCGGCTAGAGGACACTGAAGCTTTCTTT. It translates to CASRLEDTEAFF.

The CDR3 here is CASGVAGTTEETQYF. CDR3 bases: TGCGCCAGCGGAGTAGCAGGGACTACAGAAGAGACCCAGTACTTC. V is TRBV5-1 and J is TRBJ2-5; 7 nucleotides align to TRBD2. J lost 3 bases, V lost 7 bases, and 12 bases had no gene match. CDR3 length equals 15 residues. CDR1 and CDR2 (germline): SGHRS, YFSETQ.

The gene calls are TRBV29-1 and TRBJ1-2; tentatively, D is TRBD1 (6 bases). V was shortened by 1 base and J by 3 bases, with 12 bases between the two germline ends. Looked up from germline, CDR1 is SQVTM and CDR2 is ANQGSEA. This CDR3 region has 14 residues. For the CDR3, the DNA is TGCAGCGTTGAAGGCGGGCAGGGGCACTATGGCTACACCTTC. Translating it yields CSVEGGQGHYGYTF.

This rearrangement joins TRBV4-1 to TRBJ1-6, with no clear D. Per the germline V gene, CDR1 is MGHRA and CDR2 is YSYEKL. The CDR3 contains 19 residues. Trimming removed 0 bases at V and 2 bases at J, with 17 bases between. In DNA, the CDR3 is TGCGCCAGCAGCCAAGAAGAAGCGGGGATTGACGCCTATAATTCACCCCTCCACTTT. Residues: CASSQEEAGIDAYNSPLHF.

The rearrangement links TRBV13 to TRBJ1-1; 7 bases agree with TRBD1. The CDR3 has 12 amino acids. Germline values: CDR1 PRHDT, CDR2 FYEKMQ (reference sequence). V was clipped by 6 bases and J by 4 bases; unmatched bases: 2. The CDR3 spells CASRAGGTEAFF. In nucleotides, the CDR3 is TGTGCCAGCAGAGCAGGGGGCACTGAAGCTTTCTTT. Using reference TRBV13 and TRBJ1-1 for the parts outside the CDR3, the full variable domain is AAGVIQSPRHLIKEKRETATLKCYPIPRHDTVYWYQQGPGQDPQFLISFYEKMQSDKGSIPDRFSAQQFSDYHSELNMSSLELGDSALYFCASRAGGTEAFFGQGTRLTVV.

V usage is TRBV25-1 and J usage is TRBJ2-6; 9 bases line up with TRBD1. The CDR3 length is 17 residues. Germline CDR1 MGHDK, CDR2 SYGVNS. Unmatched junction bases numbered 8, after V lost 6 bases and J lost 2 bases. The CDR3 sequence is CASSSGQGPPGANVLTF. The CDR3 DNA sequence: TGTGCCAGCAGCTCAGGACAGGGGCCGCCTGGGGCCAACGTCCTGACTTTC.

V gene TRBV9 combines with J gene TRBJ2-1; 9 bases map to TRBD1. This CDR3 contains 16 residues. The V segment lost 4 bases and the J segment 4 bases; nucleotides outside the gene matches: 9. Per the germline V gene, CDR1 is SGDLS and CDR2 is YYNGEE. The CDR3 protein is CASSSWDRETYNEQFF. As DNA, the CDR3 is TGTGCCAGCAGCTCATGGGACAGGGAAACTTACAATGAGCAGTTCTTC. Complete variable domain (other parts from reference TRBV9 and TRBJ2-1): DSGVTQTPKHLITATGQRVTLRCSPRSGDLSVYWYQQSLDQGLQFLIQYYNGEERAKGNILERFSAQQFPDLHSELNLSSLELGDSALYFCASSSWDRETYNEQFFGPGTRLTVL.

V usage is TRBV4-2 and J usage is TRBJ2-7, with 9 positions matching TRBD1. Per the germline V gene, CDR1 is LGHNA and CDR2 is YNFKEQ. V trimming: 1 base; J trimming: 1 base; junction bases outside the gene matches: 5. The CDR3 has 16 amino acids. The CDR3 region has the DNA TGTGCCAGCAGCCAAGGAGGGACAGGGAGGTCCTACGAGCAGTACTTC. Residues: CASSQGGTGRSYEQYF.

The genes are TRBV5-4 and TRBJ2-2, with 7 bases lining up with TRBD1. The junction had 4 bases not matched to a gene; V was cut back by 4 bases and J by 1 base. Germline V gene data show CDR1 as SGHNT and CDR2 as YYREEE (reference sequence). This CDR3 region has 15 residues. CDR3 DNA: TGTGCCAGCAGCCCGCGACAGGGGAACACCGGGGAGCTGTTTTTT. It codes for CASSPRQGNTGELFF.

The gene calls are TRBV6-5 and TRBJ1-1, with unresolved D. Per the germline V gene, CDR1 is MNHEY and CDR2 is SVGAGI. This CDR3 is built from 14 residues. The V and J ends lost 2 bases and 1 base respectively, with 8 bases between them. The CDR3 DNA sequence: TGTGCCAGCAGTTACGCGTCAGGGAACACTGAAGCTTTCTTT. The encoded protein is CASSYASGNTEAFF.

This chain's CDR3 is CASSQSIAGLTVQETQYF. The CDR3 DNA reads as TGCGCCAGCAGCCAATCAATAGCCGGACTGACGGTACAAGAGACCCAGTACTTC. The V and J genes are TRBV4-1 and TRBJ2-5, with D maybe TRBD2 (5 bases). This CDR3 contains 18 residues. Germline values: CDR1 MGHRA, CDR2 YSYEKL. Trimming left V 2 bases short and J 2 bases short, with 21 bases between.

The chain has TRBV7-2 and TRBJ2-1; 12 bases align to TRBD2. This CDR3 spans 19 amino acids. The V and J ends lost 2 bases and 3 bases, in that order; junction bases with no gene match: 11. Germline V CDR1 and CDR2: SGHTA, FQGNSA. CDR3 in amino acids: CASSLKASGGVYIYNEQFF. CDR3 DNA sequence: TGTGCCAGCAGCTTAAAGGCTAGCGGGGGGGTCTATATCTACAATGAGCAGTTCTTC. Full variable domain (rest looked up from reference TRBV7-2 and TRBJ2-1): GAGVSQSPSNKVTEKGKDVELRCDPISGHTALYWYRQSLGQGLEFLIYFQGNSAPDKSGLPSDRFSAERTGGSVSTLTIQRTQQEDSAVYLCASSLKASGGVYIYNEQFFGPGTRLTVL.

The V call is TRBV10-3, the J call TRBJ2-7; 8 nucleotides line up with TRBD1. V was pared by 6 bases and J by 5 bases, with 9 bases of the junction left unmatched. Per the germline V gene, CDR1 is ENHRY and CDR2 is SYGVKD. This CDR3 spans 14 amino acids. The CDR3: CAIRPGQGGDEQYF. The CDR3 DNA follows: TGTGCCATCAGACCTGGACAGGGAGGTGACGAGCAGTACTTC.

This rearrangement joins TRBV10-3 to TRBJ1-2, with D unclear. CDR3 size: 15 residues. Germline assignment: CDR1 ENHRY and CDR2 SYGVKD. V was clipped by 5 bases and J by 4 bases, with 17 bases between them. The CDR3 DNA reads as TGTGCCATCAGTTTCGACGGTGGCGGGAGCTATGGCTACACCTTC. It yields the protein CAISFDGGGSYGYTF.

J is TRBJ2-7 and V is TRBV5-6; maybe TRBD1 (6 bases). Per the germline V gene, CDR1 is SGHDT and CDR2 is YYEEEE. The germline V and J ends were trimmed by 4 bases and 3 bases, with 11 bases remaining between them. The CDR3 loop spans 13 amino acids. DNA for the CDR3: TGTGCCAGCAGCCCTGGGACAAACTACGAGCAGTACTTC. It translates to CASSPGTNYEQYF.

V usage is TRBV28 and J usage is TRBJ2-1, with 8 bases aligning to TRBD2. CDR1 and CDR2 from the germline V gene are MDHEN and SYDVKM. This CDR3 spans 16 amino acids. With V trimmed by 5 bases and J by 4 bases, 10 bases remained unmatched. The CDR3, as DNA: TGTGCCAGCAGTAACCCGAGTAGCGGGGTTTACAATGAGCAGTTCTTC. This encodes CASSNPSSGVYNEQFF. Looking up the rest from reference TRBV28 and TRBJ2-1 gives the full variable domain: DVKVTQSSRYLVKRTGEKVFLECVQDMDHENMFWYRQDPGLGLRLIYFSYDVKMKEKGDIPEGYSVSREKKERFSLILESASTNQTSMYLCASSNPSSGVYNEQFFGPGTRLTVL.

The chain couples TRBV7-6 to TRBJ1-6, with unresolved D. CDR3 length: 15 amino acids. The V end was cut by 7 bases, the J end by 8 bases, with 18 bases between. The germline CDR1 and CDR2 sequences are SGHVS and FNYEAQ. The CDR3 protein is CASTLRGKGDSPLHF. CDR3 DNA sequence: TGTGCCAGCACCCTACGAGGGAAAGGAGATTCACCCCTCCACTTT.

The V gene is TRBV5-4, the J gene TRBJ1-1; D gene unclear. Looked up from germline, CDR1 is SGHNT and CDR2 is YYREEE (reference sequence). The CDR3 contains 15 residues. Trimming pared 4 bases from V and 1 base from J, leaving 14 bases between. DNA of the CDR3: TGTGCCAGCAGCCGGGGAGTGGTCGCGAACACTGAAGCTTTCTTT. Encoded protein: CASSRGVVANTEAFF.

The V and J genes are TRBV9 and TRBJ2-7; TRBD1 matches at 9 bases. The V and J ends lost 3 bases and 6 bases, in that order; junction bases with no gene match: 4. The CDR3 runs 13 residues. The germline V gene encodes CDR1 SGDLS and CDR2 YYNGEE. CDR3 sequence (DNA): TGTGCCAGCAGCGGCGGACAGGGGTTCGAGCAGTACTTC. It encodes CASSGGQGFEQYF.

CDR3 residues: CASSKERGLLYEQYF. The CDR3 DNA follows: TGTGCCAGCAGCAAAGAAAGGGGGTTACTCTACGAGCAGTACTTC. The rearrangement links TRBV21-1 to TRBJ2-7; the D call TRBD1 from the table was never checked on the DNA. TRBV21-1 has pseudogene status. The CDR3 runs to 15 residues.

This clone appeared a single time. The CDR3 is CASSPDIRAFF. The CDR3 DNA follows: TGTGCCAGCAGTCCCGACATACGAGCTTTCTTT. J is TRBJ1-1 and V is TRBV11-2; D not certain. Deletions cut 6 bases from V and 10 bases from J, with 12 bases between. Germline loops: CDR1 SGHAT, CDR2 FQNNGV. CDR3 size: 11 residues.

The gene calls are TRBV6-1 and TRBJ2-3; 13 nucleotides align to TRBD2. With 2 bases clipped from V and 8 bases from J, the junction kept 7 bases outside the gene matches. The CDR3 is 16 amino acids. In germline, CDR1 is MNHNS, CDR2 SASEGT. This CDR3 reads CASSEQLAGGPGTQYF. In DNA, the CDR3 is TGTGCCAGCAGTGAACAACTAGCGGGGGGGCCGGGTACGCAGTATTTT.